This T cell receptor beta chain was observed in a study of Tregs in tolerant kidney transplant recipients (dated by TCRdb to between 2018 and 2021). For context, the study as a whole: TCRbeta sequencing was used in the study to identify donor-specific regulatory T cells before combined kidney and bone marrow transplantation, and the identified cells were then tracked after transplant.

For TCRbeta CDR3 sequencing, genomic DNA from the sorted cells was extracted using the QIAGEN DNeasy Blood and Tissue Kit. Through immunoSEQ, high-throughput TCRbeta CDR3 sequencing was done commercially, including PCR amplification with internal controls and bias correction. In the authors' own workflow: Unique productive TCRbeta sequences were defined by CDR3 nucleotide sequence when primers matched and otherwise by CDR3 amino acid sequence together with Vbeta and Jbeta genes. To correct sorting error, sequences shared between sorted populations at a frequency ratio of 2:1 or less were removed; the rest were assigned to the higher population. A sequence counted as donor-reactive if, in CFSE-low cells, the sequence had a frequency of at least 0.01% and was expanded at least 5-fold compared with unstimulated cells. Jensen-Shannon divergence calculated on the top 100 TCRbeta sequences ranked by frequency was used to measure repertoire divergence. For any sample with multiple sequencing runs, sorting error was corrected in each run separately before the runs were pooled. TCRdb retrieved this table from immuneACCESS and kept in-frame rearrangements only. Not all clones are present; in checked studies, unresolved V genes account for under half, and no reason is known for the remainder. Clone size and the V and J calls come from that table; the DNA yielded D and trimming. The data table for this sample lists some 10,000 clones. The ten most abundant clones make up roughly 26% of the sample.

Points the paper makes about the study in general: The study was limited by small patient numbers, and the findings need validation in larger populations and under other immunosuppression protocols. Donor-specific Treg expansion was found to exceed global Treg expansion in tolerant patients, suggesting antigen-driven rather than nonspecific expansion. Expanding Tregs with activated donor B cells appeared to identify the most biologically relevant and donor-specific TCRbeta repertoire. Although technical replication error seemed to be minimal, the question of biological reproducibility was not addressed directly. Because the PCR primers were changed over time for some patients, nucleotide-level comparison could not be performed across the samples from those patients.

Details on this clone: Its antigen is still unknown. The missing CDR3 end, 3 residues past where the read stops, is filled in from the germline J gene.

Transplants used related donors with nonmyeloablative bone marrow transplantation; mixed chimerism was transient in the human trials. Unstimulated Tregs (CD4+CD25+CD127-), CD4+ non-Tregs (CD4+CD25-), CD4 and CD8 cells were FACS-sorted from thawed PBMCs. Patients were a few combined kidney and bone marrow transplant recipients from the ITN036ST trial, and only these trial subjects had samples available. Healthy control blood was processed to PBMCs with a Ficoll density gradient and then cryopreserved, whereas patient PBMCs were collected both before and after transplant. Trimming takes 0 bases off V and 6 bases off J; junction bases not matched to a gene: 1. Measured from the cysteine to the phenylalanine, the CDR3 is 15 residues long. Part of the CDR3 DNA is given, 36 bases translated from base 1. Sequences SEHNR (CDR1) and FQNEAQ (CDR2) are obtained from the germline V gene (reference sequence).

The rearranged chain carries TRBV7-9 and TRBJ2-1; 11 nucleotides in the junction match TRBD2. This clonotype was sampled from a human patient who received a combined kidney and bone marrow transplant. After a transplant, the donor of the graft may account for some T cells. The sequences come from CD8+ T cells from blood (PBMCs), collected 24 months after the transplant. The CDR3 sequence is CASSLALAGANEQFF. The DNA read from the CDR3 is TGTGCCAGCAGCTTAGCACTAGCGGGAGCCAATGAG.